This section outlines one T cell receptor beta chain sequence together with its context. This CDR3 has 15 amino acids. The germline V gene has CDR1 LNHNV and CDR2 YYDKDF (reference sequence). Trimming removed 3 bases at V and 4 bases at J, with 15 bases between. Only in-frame clones appear in the TCRdb table, and some are missing; sequencing was by immunoSEQ multiplex PCR. The table records about 26,000 clones, about 85% of them present only once. This sample was taken from a study of blood T cell repertoires in COVID-19. This receptor was obtained from a man between 50 and 59 years old with active or convalescent COVID-19. Sequencing was carried out using peripheral blood. The chain carries TRBV15 and TRBJ1-2; possibly TRBD1 for D (6 bases). CDR3 amino acids: CATSSARDTFYGYTF. In DNA form, the CDR3 reads TGTGCCACCAGCAGTGCTCGGGACACCTTCTATGGCTACACCTTC. Full variable domain (outside the CDR3, taken from reference TRBV15 and TRBJ1-2): DAMVIQNPRYQVTQFGKPVTLSCSQTLNHNVMYWYQQKSSQAPKLLFHYYDKDFNNEADTPDNFQSRRPNTSFCFLDIRSPGLGDTAMYLCATSSARDTFYGYTFGSGTRLTVV.